This entry lists 12 T cell receptor beta chains sequenced from one sample in a study of blood T cell repertoires in COVID-19. Repertoires were generated with immunoSEQ multiplex PCR, while TCRdb's copy carries only in-frame clones and drops some. The data contain about 180,000 clones, 88% of them singletons. Sequences were obtained from PBMCs or T cells enriched from blood (not recorded which). The receptors derive from a woman between 18 and 30 years old who had recovered from COVID-19.

This clone was picked up a small number of times. V gene TRBV27 combines with J gene TRBJ2-5; weak D call: TRBD1 (6 bases). The germline CDR1 and CDR2 sequences are MNHEY and SMNVEV (reference sequence). Deletions cut 3 bases from V and 3 bases from J, with 11 bases between. There are 14 residues in the CDR3. CDR3 region: CASSFRDTKETQYF. CDR3 nucleotides: TGTGCCAGCAGTTTCCGGGACACGAAAGAGACCCAGTACTTC.

V usage is TRBV7-9 and J usage is TRBJ2-3; TRBD1 matches 8 bases. CDR3 size: 15 residues. From germline, CDR1 is SEHNR and CDR2 FQNEAQ (reference sequence). V dropped 5 bases and J dropped 5; count of bases not matched to a gene: 9. The CDR3 nucleotides are TGTGCCAGCAGCCCCCGGACAGGGCGAAAAGATACGCAGTATTTT. It encodes CASSPRTGRKDTQYF. Looking up the rest from reference TRBV7-9 and TRBJ2-3 gives the full variable domain: DTGVSQNPRHKITKRGQNVTFRCDPISEHNRLYWYRQTLGQGPEFLTYFQNEAQLEKSRLLSDRFSAERPKGSFSTLEIQRTEQGDSAMYLCASSPRTGRKDTQYFGPGTRLTVL.

This chain links TRBV2 with TRBJ2-7; TRBD2 matches at 11 bases. Germline V gives CDR1 SNHLY, CDR2 FYNNEI. This CDR3 is 17 amino acids long. Trimming removed 3 bases from V and 5 bases from J; junction bases left unmatched: 12. The chain's CDR3 is CASSDQGGLAGGNEQYF. The CDR3 DNA reads TGTGCCAGCAGTGACCAAGGAGGGCTAGCGGGAGGTAACGAGCAGTACTTC. The full variable domain, completed using reference TRBV2 and TRBJ2-7, is EPEVTQTPSHQVTQMGQEVILRCVPISNHLYFYWYRQILGQKVEFLVSFYNNEISEKSEIFDDQFSVERPDGSNFTLKIRSTKLEDSAMYFCASSDQGGLAGGNEQYFGPGTRLTVT.

The chain links TRBV4-1 to TRBJ1-2, with D possibly being TRBD1 (5 bases). The CDR3 is 16 residues long. The V end was cut by 1 base, the J end by 6 bases, with 18 bases between. Germline assignment: CDR1 MGHRA and CDR2 YSYEKL. CDR3 nucleotide sequence: TGCGCCAGCAGCCAAGCGTGGGCTATGGGGCAAAATGGCTACACCTTC. It translates to CASSQAWAMGQNGYTF.

The V and J genes are TRBV27 and TRBJ2-5; 9 bases agree with TRBD1. There are 15 residues in the CDR3. Trimming cost V 5 bases and J 3 bases; bases outside gene matches: 7. The germline V gene encodes CDR1 MNHEY and CDR2 SMNVEV (reference sequence). DNA for the CDR3: TGTGCCAGCAGTCCTACAGGGGGCTGGGAAGAGACCCAGTACTTC. Its protein product is CASSPTGGWEETQYF.

The chain couples TRBV29-1 to TRBJ2-7; the match to TRBD1 covers 9 bases. Germline loops: CDR1 SQVTM, CDR2 ANQGSEA. J gave up 6 bases and V 5 bases, and 8 bases lay outside the gene matches. The CDR3 is made up of 13 amino acids. The DNA of the CDR3 is TGCAGCGTTCAGGGACAGGGTGAATCCGAGCAGTACTTC. Protein sequence: CSVQGQGESEQYF.

J is TRBJ2-7 and V is TRBV20-1, with 9 bases aligning to TRBD2. Germline V gives CDR1 DFQATT, CDR2 SNEGSKA (reference sequence). The CDR3 is made up of 13 amino acids. J lost 4 bases, V lost 3 bases, and 4 bases had no gene match. Here the CDR3 reads CSASLAGLYEQYF. CDR3 in DNA: TGCAGTGCTAGTCTAGCGGGATTATACGAGCAGTACTTC.

This clone occurred once. The rearrangement links TRBV5-1 to TRBJ1-2; TRBD1 matches 8 bases. Germline V gene sequence: CDR1 SGHRS, CDR2 YFSETQ. CDR3 length: 13 amino acids. Losses at the gene ends were 4 bases for V and 9 bases for J; bases not matched to a gene: 8. CDR3 amino acids: CASSTSGGVSYTF. In DNA form, the CDR3 reads TGCGCCAGCAGCACTTCAGGGGGCGTAAGCTACACCTTC.

This chain joins TRBV12-5 and TRBJ1-2; D not certain. This CDR3 has 16 amino acids. The ends were cut back, 0 bases at V and 0 bases at J, with 11 bases in the middle. The V gene's germline CDR1 is LGHNT and CDR2 FRNRAP. The CDR3, as DNA: TGTGCTAGTGGTTTGGTAGTTGACACCTCTAACTATGGCTACACCTTC. Translation gives CASGLVVDTSNYGYTF.

V and J are TRBV6-5 and TRBJ1-4; 9 positions match TRBD1. CDR3 length equals 16 residues. The V gene's germline CDR1 is MNHEY and CDR2 SVGAGI. With V trimmed by 4 bases and J by 8 bases, 11 bases remained unmatched. The CDR3 DNA reads TGTGCCAGCAGTTTTATCGGCGGGACAGGGAGGGAAAAACTGTTTTTT. Protein: CASSFIGGTGREKLFF.

This chain connects TRBV3-1 (or the pseudogene TRBV3-2) to TRBJ1-5; D is uncertain. Per germline, CDR1 LGHDT and CDR2 YNNKEL (reference sequence). V lost 3 bases to trimming and J lost 5 bases, with 8 bases between them. The CDR3 is made up of 13 amino acids. The DNA for the CDR3 is TGTGCCAGCAGCCAGGGGAGGTATCAGCCCCAGCATTTT. Translation gives CASSQGRYQPQHF.

The chain couples TRBV27 to TRBJ2-7; 10 nucleotides agree with TRBD1. Germline trimming cut 5 bases from V and 4 bases from J; bases unmatched to any gene: 8. CDR1 and CDR2 from the germline V gene are MNHEY and SMNVEV (reference sequence). The CDR3 sequence is 15 residues long. CDR3 sequence: CASSIPPDRGYEQYF. In DNA, the CDR3 is TGTGCCAGCAGTATCCCCCCGGACAGGGGGTACGAGCAGTACTTC.